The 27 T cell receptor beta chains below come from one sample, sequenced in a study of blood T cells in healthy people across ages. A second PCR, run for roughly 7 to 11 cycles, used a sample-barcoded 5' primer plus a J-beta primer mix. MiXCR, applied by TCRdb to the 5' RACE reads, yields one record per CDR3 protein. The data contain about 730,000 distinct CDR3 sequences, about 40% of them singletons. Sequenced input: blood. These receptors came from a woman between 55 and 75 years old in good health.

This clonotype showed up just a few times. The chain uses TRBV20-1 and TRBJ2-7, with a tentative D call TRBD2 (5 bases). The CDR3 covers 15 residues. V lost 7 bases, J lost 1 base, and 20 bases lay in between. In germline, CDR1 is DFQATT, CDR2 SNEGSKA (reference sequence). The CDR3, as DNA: TGCAGTGTTAACAAGATCGGGAAACCATCCTACGAGCAGTACTTC. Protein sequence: CSVNKIGKPSYEQYF.

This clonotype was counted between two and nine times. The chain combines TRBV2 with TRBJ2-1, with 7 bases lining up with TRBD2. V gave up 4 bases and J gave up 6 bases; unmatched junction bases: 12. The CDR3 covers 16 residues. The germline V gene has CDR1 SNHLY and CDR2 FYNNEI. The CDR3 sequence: CASSVWDYRNRNEQFF. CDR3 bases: TGTGCCAGCAGTGTATGGGACTACCGTAATCGCAATGAGCAGTTCTTC.

The CDR3 DNA reads as TGTGCCAGCAGCCAACCCACTAGCCCCCAAGAGACCCAGTACTTC. Translating gives CASSQPTSPQETQYF. The rearrangement joins TRBV4-2 to TRBJ2-5, with D tentatively TRBD2 (6 bases). The CDR3 covers 15 residues. V was shortened by 2 bases and J by 1 base, with 11 bases between the two germline ends. Germline lookup yields CDR1 LGHNA and CDR2 YNFKEQ.

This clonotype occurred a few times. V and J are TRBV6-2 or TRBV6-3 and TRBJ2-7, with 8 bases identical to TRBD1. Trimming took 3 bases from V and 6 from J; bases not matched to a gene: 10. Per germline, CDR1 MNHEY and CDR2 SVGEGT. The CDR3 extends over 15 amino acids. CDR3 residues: CASSYGQGELGEQYF. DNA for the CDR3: TGTGCCAGCAGTTATGGACAGGGTGAATTGGGCGAGCAGTACTTC.

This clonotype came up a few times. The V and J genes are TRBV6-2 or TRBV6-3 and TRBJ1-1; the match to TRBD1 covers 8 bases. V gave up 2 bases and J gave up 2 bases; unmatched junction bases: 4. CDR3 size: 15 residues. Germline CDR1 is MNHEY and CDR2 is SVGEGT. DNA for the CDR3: TGTGCCAGCAGTTACGCAGGACAGGGTAACACTGAAGCTTTCTTT. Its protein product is CASSYAGQGNTEAFF.

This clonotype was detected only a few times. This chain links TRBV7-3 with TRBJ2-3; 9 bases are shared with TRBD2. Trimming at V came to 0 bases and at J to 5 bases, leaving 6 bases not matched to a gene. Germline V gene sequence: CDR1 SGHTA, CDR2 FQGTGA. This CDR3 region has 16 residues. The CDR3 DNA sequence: TGTGCCAGCAGCTTAACTAGCGGGGGAGACGGAGATACGCAGTATTTT. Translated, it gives CASSLTSGGDGDTQYF.

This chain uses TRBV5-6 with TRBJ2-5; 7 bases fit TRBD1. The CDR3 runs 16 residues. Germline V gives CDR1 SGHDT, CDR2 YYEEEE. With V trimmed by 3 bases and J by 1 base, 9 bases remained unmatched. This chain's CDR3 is CASSSLGQRIQETQYF. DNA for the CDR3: TGTGCCAGCAGCTCGCTGGGACAGCGCATCCAAGAGACCCAGTACTTC.

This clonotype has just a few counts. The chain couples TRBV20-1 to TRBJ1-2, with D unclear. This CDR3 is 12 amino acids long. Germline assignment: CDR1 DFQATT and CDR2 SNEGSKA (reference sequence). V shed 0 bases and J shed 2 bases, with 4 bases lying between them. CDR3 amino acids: CSAREGNYGYTF. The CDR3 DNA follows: TGCAGTGCTAGAGAAGGGAACTATGGCTACACCTTC.

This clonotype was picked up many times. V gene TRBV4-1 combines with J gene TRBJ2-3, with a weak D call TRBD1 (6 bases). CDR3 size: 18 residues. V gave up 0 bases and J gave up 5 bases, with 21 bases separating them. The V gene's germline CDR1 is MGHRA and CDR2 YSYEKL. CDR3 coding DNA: TGCGCCAGCAGCCAAGATCTCCGTCTAGTAGGGGGTGTAGATACGCAGTATTTT. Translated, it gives CASSQDLRLVGGVDTQYF.

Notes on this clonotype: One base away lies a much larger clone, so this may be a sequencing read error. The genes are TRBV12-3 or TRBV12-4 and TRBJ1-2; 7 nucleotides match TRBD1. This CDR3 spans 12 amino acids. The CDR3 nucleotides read TGTGTCAGCAGTCGACAGGGTCATGGCTACACCTTC. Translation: CVSSRQGHGYTF.

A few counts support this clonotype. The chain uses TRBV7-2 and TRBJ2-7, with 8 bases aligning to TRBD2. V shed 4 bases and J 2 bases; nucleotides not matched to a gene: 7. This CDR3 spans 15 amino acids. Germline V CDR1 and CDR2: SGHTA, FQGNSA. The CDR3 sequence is CASSYRGGKTYEQYF. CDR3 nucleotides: TGTGCCAGCAGCTACCGGGGGGGAAAAACCTACGAGCAGTACTTC.

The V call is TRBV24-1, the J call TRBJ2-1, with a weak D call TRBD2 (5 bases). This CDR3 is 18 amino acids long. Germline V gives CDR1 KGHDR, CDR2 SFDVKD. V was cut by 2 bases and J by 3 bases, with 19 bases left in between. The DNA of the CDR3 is TGTGCCACCAGTGATTCGGGATCCCCTTCTGGTTTCTACAATGAGCAGTTCTTC. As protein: CATSDSGSPSGFYNEQFF.

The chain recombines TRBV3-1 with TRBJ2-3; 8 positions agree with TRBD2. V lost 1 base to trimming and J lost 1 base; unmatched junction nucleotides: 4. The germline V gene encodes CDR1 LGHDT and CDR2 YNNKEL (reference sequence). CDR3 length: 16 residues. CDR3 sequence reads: CASSQVPAGGTDTQYF. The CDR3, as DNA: TGTGCCAGCAGCCAAGTTCCAGCGGGGGGCACAGATACGCAGTATTTT.

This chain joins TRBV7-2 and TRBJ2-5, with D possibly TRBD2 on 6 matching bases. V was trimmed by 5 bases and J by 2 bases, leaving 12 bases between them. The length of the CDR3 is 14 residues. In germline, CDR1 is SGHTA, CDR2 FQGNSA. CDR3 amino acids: CASSRGTSQETQYF. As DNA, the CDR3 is TGTGCCAGCAGCCGCGGGACTTCTCAAGAGACCCAGTACTTC.

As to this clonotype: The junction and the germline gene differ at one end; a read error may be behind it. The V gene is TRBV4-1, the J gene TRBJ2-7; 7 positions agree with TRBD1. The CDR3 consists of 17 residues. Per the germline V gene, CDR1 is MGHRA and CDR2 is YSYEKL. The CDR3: CASNQGPGTVISYEQYF. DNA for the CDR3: TGCGCCAGCAACCAAGGCCCAGGGACAGTTATCTCCTACGAGCAGTACTTC.

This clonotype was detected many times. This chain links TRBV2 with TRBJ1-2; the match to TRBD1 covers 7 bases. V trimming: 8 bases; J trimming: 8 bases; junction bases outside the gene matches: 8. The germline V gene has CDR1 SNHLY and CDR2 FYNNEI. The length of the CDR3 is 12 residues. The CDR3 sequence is CASRQGARGYTF. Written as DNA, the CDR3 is TGTGCCAGCCGACAGGGTGCACGAGGCTACACCTTC.

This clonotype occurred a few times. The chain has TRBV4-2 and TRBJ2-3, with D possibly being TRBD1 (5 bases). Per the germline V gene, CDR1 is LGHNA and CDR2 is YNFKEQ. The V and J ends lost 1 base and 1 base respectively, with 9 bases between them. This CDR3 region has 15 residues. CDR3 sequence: CASSQGEGGTDTQYF. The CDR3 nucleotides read TGTGCCAGCAGCCAAGGGGAAGGGGGCACAGATACGCAGTATTTT.

The CDR3 sequence is CASSRSGRDTQYF. In DNA form, the CDR3 reads TGTGCCAGCAGCCGTAGCGGGAGAGATACGCAGTATTTT. V gene TRBV27 combines with J gene TRBJ2-3; 9 nucleotides match TRBD2. Germline V lookup: CDR1 MNHEY, CDR2 SMNVEV (reference sequence). The length of the CDR3 is 13 residues. With V trimmed by 6 bases and J by 5 bases, 3 bases remained unmatched.

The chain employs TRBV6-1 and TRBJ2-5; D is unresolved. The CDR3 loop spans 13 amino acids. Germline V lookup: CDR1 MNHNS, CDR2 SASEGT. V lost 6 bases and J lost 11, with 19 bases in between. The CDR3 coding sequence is TGTGCCAGCAGATCGGACGTTCCCAATGAGCAGTACTTC. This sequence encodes CASRSDVPNEQYF.

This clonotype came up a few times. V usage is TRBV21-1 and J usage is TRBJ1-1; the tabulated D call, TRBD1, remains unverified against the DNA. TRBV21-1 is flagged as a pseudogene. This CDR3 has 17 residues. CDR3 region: CASSSLPHREADTEAFF. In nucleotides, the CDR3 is TGTGCCAGCAGCTCCCTACCCCACAGGGAGGCGGACACTGAAGCTTTCTTT.

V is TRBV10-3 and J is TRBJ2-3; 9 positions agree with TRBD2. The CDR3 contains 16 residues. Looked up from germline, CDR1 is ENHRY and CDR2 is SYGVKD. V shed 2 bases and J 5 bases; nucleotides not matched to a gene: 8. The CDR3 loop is CAISEAGLARGDTQYF. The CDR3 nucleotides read TGTGCCATCAGTGAGGCCGGACTAGCGAGGGGAGATACGCAGTATTTT.

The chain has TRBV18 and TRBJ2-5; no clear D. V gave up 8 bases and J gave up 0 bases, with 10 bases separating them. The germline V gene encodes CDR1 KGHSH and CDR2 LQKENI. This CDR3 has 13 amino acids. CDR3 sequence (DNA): TGTGCCAGCCAAGGACGGAACCAAGAGACCCAGTACTTC. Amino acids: CASQGRNQETQYF.

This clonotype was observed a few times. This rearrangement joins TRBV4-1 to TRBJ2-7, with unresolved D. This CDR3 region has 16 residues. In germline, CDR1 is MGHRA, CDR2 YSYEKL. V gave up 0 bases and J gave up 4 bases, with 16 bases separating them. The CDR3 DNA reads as TGCGCCAGCAGCCAAGATCTCTCATATCTGGTTTACGAGCAGTACTTC. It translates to CASSQDLSYLVYEQYF.

The CDR3 spells CSARDYLDSGPFF. The DNA for the CDR3 is TGCAGTGCTAGAGACTACTTAGATTCTGGGCCTTTCTTT. The chain links TRBV20-1 to TRBJ1-1; D is unclear. V dropped 0 bases and J dropped 12 bases, with 17 bases sitting between them. The CDR3 totals 13 residues. Germline V lookup: CDR1 DFQATT, CDR2 SNEGSKA (reference sequence).

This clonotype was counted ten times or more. CDR3 residues: CSARLAGGAETQYF. The CDR3 nucleotides read TGCAGTGCTAGATTAGCGGGAGGAGCAGAGACCCAGTACTTC. The rearrangement links TRBV20-1 to TRBJ2-5; 10 bases are a match to TRBD2. With 2 bases clipped from V and 4 bases from J, the junction kept 4 bases outside the gene matches. The germline V gene encodes CDR1 DFQATT and CDR2 SNEGSKA (reference sequence). The CDR3 extends over 14 amino acids.

The CDR3 DNA follows: TGCGCCAGCAGCCAAGAGGTCTGGGGGGAAGCGGCCGAAGCTTTCTTT. This codes for CASSQEVWGEAAEAFF. The chain uses TRBV4-3 and TRBJ1-1; tentative D call: TRBD1 (5 bases). V was trimmed by 0 bases and J by 8 bases, leaving 19 bases between them. The CDR3 runs to 16 residues. Germline V CDR1 and CDR2: LGHNA, YSLEER.

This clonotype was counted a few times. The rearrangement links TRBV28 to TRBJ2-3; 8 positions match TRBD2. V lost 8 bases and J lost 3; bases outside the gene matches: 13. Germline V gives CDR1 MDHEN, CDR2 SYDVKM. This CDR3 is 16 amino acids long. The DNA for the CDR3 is TGTGCCAGCGCCGGGGGGGCGGCCCCGGTAACAGATACGCAGTATTTT. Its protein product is CASAGGAAPVTDTQYF.